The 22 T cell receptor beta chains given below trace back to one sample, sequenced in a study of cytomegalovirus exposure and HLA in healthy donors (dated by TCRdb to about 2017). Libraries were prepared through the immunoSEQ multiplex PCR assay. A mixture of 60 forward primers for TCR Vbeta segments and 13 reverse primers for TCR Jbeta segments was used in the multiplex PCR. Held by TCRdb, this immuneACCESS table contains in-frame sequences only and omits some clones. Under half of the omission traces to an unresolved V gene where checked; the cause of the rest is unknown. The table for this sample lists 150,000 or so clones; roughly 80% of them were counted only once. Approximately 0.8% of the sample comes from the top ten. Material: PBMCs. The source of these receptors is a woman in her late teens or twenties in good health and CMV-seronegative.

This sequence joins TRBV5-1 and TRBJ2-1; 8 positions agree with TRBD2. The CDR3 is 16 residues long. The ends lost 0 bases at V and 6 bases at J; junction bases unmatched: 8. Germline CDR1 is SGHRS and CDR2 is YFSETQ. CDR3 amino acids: CASSLAPGLVVNEQFF. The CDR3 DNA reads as TGCGCCAGCAGCTTGGCCCCGGGACTAGTGGTCAATGAGCAGTTCTTC.

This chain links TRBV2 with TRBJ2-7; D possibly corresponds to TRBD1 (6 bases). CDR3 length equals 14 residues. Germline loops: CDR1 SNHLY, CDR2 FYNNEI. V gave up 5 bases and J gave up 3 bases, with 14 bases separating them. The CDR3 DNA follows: TGTGCCAGCAGTTCAGGGGCCCCGGACTACGAGCAGTACTTC. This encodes CASSSGAPDYEQYF. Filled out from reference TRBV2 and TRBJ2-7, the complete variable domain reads EPEVTQTPSHQVTQMGQEVILRCVPISNHLYFYWYRQILGQKVEFLVSFYNNEISEKSEIFDDQFSVERPDGSNFTLKIRSTKLEDSAMYFCASSSGAPDYEQYFGPGTRLTVT.

The CDR3 DNA is TGTGCCAGCAGCCCCAACATGGGACACAGAATCACAGATACGCAGTATTTT. It yields the protein CASSPNMGHRITDTQYF. J is TRBJ2-3 and V is TRBV11-2; a weak D match, TRBD1 (6 bases). This CDR3 region has 17 residues. CDR1 SGHAT and CDR2 FQNNGV come from the germline V gene. Trimming pared 5 bases from V and 2 bases from J, leaving 20 bases between.

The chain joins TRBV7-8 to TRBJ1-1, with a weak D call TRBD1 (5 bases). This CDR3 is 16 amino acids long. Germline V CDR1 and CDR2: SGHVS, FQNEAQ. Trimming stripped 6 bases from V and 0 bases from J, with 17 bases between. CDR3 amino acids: CASRRAQGNLNTEAFF. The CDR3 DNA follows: TGTGCCAGCAGGCGAGCCCAGGGAAACCTGAACACTGAAGCTTTCTTT.

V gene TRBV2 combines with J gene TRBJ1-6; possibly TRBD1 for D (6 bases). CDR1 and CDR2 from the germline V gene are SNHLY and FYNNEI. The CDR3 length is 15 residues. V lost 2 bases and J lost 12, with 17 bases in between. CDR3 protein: CASSERDILYGPLHF. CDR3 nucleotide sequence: TGTGCCAGCAGTGAACGGGACATATTGTATGGACCCCTCCACTTT.

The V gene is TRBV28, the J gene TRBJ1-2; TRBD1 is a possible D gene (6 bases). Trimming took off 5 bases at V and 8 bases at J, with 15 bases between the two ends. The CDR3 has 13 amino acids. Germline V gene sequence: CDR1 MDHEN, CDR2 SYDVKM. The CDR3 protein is CASSLMQGSGYTF. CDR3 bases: TGTGCCAGCAGTCTGATGCAGGGGTCCGGCTACACCTTC.

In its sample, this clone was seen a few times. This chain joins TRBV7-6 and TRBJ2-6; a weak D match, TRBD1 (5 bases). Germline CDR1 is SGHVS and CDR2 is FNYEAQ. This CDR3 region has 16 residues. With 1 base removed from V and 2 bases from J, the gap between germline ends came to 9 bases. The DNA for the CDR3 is TGTGCCAGCAGCTTAGAAGCAGGGCCTGGGGCCAACGTCCTGACTTTC. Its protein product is CASSLEAGPGANVLTF.

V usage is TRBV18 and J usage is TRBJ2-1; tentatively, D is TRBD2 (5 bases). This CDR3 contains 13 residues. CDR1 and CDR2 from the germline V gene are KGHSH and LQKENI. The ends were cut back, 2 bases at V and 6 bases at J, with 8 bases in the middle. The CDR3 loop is CASSPTSFNEQFF. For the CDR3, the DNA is TGTGCCAGCTCACCAACTAGTTTCAATGAGCAGTTCTTC.

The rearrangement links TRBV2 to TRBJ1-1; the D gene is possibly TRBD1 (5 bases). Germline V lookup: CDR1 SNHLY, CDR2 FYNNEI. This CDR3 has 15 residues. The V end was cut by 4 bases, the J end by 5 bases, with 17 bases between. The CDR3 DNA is TGTGCCAGCAGTGCTTCGCTAGGCAGGGAAACTGAAGCTTTCTTT. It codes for CASSASLGRETEAFF.

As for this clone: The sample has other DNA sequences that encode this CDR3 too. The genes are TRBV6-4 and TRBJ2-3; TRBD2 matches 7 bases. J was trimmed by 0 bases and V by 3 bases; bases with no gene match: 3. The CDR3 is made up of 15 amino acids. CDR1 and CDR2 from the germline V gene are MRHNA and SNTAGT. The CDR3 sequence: CASSEGSGSTDTQYF. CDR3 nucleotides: TGTGCCAGCAGTGAAGGTAGCGGGAGCACAGATACGCAGTATTTT.

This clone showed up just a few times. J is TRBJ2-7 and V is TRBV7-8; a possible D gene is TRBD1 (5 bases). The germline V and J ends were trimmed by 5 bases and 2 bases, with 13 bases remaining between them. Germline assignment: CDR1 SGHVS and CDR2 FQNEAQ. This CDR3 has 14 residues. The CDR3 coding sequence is TGTGCCAGCAGCCAGGGAAGGTTGACCTACGAGCAGTACTTC. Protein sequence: CASSQGRLTYEQYF.

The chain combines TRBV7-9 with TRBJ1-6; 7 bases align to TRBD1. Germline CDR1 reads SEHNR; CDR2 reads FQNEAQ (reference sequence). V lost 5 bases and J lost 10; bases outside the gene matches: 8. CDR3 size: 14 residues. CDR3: CASSTSDRRSPLHF. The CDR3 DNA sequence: TGTGCCAGCAGCACTTCGGACAGGAGATCACCCCTCCACTTT.

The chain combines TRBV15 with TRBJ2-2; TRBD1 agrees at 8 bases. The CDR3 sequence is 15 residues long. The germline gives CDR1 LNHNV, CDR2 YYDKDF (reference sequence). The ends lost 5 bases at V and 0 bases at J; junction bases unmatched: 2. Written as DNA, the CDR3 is TGTGCCACCAGCCGGACAGGGACGAACACCGGGGAGCTGTTTTTT. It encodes CATSRTGTNTGELFF.

The CDR3 region is CASSQEGDRIDEQFF. The CDR3 DNA is TGCGCCAGCAGCCAAGAAGGGGACAGGATCGATGAGCAGTTCTTC. V gene TRBV4-1 combines with J gene TRBJ2-1; 8 bases are a match to TRBD1. This CDR3 has 15 residues. From germline, CDR1 is MGHRA and CDR2 YSYEKL. With 0 bases clipped from V and 8 bases from J, the junction kept 6 bases outside the gene matches.

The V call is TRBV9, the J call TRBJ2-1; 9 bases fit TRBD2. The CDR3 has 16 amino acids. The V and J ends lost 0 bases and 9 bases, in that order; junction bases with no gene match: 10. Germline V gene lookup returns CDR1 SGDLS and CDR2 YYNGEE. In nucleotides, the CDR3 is TGTGCCAGCAGCGTAGGAAGGCGGGAGGGCCGGGGTGAGCAGTTCTTC. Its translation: CASSVGRREGRGEQFF.

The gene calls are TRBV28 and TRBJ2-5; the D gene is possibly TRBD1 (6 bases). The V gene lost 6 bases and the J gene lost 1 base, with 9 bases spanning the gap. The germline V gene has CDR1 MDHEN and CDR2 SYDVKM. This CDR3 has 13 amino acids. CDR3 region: CASSSGAQETQYF. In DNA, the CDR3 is TGTGCCAGCAGCTCAGGGGCCCAAGAGACCCAGTACTTC.

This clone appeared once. The CDR3, as DNA: TGTGCCTGGACGGGACAGGGTGCCTACGAGCAGTACTTC. Its protein is CAWTGQGAYEQYF. The chain is built from TRBV30 and TRBJ2-5; TRBD1 aligns across 9 bases. The J call may be mistaken, given a closer DNA end match to TRBJ2-7. CDR1 is GTSNPN and CDR2 is SVGIG in the germline V gene (reference sequence). The CDR3 covers 13 residues.

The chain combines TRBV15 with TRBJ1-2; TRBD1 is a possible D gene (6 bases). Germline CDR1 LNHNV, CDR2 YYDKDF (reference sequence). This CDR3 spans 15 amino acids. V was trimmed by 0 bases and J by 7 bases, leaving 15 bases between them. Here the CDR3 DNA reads TGTGCCACCAGCAGAGATCAGGTGGGGGCTGGTGGCTACACCTTC. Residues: CATSRDQVGAGGYTF.

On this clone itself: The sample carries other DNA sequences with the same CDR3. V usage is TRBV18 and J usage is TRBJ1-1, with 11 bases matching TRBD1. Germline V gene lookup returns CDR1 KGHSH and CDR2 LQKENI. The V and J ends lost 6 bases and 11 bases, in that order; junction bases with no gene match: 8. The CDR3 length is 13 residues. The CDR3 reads CASSPGTGGEAFF. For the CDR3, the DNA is TGTGCCAGCTCCCCCGGGACAGGGGGTGAGGCTTTCTTT.

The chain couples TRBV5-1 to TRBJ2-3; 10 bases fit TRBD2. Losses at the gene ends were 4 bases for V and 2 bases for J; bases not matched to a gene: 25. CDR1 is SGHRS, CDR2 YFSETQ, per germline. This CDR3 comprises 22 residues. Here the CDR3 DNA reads TGCGCCAGCAGCGTTACTAGCGGGGCCACCTATCCAACTAATCCCCTCACAGATACGCAGTATTTT. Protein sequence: CASSVTSGATYPTNPLTDTQYF. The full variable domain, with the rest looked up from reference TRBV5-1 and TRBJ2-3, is KAGVTQTPRYLIKTRGQQVTLSCSPISGHRSVSWYQQTPGQGLQFLFEYFSETQRNKGNFPGRFSGRQFSNSRSEMNVSTLELGDSALYLCASSVTSGATYPTNPLTDTQYFGPGTRLTVL.

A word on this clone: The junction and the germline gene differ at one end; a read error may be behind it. The chain's CDR3 is CTSSQIRPGQGSNYGYTF. As DNA, the CDR3 is TGCACCAGCAGCCAAATCCGCCCTGGACAGGGATCCAACTATGGCTACACCTTC. J is TRBJ1-2 and V is TRBV5-1; TRBD1 aligns across 8 bases. Germline values: CDR1 SGHRS, CDR2 YFSETQ. The CDR3 is 18 amino acids.

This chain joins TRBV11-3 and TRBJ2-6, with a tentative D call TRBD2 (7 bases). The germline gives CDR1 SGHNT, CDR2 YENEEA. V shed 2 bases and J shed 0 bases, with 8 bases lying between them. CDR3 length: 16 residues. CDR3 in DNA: TGTGCCAGCAGCTTACGGGGGGCCTCTGGGGCCAACGTCCTGACTTTC. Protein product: CASSLRGASGANVLTF.